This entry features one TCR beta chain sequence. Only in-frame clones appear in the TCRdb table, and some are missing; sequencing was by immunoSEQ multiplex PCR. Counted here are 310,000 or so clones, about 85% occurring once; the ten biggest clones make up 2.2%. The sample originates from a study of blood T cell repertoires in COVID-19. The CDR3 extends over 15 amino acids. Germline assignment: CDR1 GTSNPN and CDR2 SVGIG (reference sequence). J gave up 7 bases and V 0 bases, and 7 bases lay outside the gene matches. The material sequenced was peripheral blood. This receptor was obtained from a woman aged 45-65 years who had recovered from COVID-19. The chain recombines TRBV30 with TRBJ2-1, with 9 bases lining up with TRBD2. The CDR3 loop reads CAWSVSSGRYNEQFF. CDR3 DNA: TGTGCCTGGAGTGTATCGAGCGGGAGGTATAATGAGCAGTTCTTC. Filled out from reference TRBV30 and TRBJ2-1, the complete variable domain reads SQTIHQWPATLVQPVGSPLSLECTVEGTSNPNLYWYRQAAGRGLQLLFYSVGIGQISSEVPQNLSASRPQDRQFILSSKKLLLSDSGFYLCAWSVSSGRYNEQFFGPGTRLTVL.